This T cell receptor (beta chain) was recorded in a study of blood T cell repertoires in COVID-19. At the level of the study: Sites in the United States, Italy and Spain provided acute and convalescent COVID-19 samples. The analysed material was cDNA or gDNA that came from T cells, B-cell-depleted T cells, or PBMCs.

In the authors' methods: By means of reference gene primer amplification, nucleated cell counts were estimated. TCRdb's copy holds only in-frame clones and misses some; the assay was immunoSEQ multiplex PCR. V and J calls and clone size are given by that table; D and trimming were obtained from the DNA. The data contain roughly 86,000 clones, about 82% of them seen just once; the ten biggest clones take up 3% to 3.5%. Looked up from germline, CDR1 is SGHNT and CDR2 is YYREEE (reference sequence). V lost 4 bases and J lost 2; bases outside the gene matches: 8. This CDR3 is built from 16 residues. The sequence came from a man between 45 and 60 years old with acute or convalescent COVID-19. This sequence joins TRBV5-4 and TRBJ2-5; 10 nucleotides line up with TRBD2. Material: peripheral blood. The CDR3 DNA follows: TGTGCCAGCAGCGGGGGGCTGACTAGCGGGCAAGAGACCCAGTACTTC. Amino acid sequence: CASSGGLTSGQETQYF.